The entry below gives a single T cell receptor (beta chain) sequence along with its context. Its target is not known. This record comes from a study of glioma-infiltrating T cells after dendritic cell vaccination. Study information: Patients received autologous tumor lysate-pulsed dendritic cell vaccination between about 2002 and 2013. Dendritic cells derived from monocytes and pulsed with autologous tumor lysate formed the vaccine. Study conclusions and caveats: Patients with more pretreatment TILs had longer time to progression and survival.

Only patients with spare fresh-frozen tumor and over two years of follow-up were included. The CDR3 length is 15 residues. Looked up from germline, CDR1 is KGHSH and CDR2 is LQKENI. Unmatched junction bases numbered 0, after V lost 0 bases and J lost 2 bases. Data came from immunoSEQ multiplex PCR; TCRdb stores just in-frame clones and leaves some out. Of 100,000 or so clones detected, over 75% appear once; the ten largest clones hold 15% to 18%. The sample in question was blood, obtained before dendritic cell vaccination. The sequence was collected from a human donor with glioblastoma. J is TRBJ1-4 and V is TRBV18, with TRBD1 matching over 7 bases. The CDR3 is CASSPPGQTNEKLFF. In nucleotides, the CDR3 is TGTGCCAGCTCACCACCGGGACAGACTAATGAAAAACTGTTTTTT.